This TCR beta chain was found in a study of cytomegalovirus exposure and HLA in healthy donors. Whole-study results and caveats: With later analysis, a missense DCLRE1C variant became linked to TCR beta V- and J-gene trimming. Sequencing artifact likely explains a cluster of highly shared sequence variants.

Comments on this clone: Its antigen is still unknown.

The study ran its PCR with 60 Vbeta and 13 Jbeta primers. Clones were read by immunoSEQ multiplex PCR, and TCRdb kept only the in-frame ones, dropping some. The sample carries approximately 77,000 clones, 60% to 80% recorded once. Sequences were obtained from PBMCs. This TCR came from a woman in her thirties or forties in good health and CMV-seronegative.

The CDR3 sequence is CAWMGKLAGVNYEQYF. CDR3 DNA sequence: TGTGCCTGGATGGGCAAACTAGCGGGAGTTAACTACGAGCAGTACTTC. The chain recombines TRBV30 with TRBJ2-7, with 11 bases identical to TRBD2. The CDR3 length is 16 residues. Trimming cost V 4 bases and J 3 bases; bases outside gene matches: 11. The germline CDR1 and CDR2 sequences are GTSNPN and SVGIG (reference sequence).